The rows below give T cell receptor beta chains drawn from one sample of a study of OX40 agonist ivuxolimab in advanced cancers. Measured with immunoSEQ multiplex PCR; TCRdb has only the in-frame clones, and not every one. The sample carries 60,000 to 65,000 clones, about 81% recorded once. Sequencing used CD4+ or CD8+ T cells sorted from blood, obtained in a trial of the OX40 agonist ivuxolimab. These receptor sequences come from an adult with an advanced solid tumor such as melanoma, head and neck, liver or kidney cancer. CDR3s include the opening cysteine and the closing phenylalanine or tryptophan. Where a row states a size, it is once, few, many or the class of an expanded clone; other rows omit it.

v_gene: TRBV6-6
abundance: -
j_gene: TRBJ2-5
CDR3aa: CAIGGLSGETQYF

v_gene: TRBV4-1
abundance: -
j_gene: TRBJ1-5
CDR3aa: CASSQDFRQGPMAQHF

v_gene: TRBV30
abundance: -
j_gene: TRBJ1-6
CDR3aa: CASWSAGDSPLHF

v_gene: TRBV28
abundance: -
j_gene: TRBJ1-6
CDR3aa: CASSAPRDRGGSYNSPLHF

v_gene: TRBV9
abundance: -
j_gene: TRBJ1-3
CDR3aa: CASSVADRPSGNTIYF

v_gene: TRBV5-8
abundance: -
j_gene: TRBJ1-2
CDR3aa: CASSRAGGFYGYTF

v_gene: TRBV6-1
abundance: once
j_gene: TRBJ2-1
CDR3aa: CASRPTGGHNEQFF

v_gene: TRBV30
abundance: -
j_gene: TRBJ2-2
CDR3aa: CAWGQANTGELFF

v_gene: TRBV7-9
abundance: -
j_gene: TRBJ2-2
CDR3aa: CASSLLGNTGELFF

v_gene: TRBV19
abundance: few
j_gene: TRBJ2-7
CDR3aa: CASSRGLSYEQYF

v_gene: TRBV7-3
abundance: -
j_gene: TRBJ1-1
CDR3aa: CASSFDRGPNTEAFF

v_gene: TRBV28
abundance: -
j_gene: TRBJ2-5
CDR3aa: CASEGIRGETQYF

v_gene: TRBV19
abundance: -
j_gene: TRBJ1-2
CDR3aa: CASSSPGQGKYTF

v_gene: TRBV19
abundance: -
j_gene: TRBJ2-1
CDR3aa: CASSAPWDRGRNEQFF

v_gene: TRBV29-1
abundance: -
j_gene: TRBJ2-7
CDR3aa: CSVGQSYEQYF

v_gene: TRBV10-2
abundance: -
j_gene: TRBJ2-1
CDR3aa: CASSVWASSYNEQFF

v_gene: TRBV19
abundance: -
j_gene: TRBJ2-7
CDR3aa: CASSKDTVPYGQYF

v_gene: TRBV9
abundance: few
j_gene: TRBJ1-3
CDR3aa: CASSVDPGQSSGNTIYF

v_gene: TRBV28
abundance: -
j_gene: TRBJ2-5
CDR3aa: CASSLDRDVQETQYF

v_gene: TRBV7-8
abundance: -
j_gene: TRBJ2-1
CDR3aa: CASTVSGSNEQFF

v_gene: TRBV6-5
abundance: -
j_gene: TRBJ2-1
CDR3aa: CASSPPSGSFNEQFF

v_gene: TRBV19
abundance: -
j_gene: TRBJ2-4
CDR3aa: CASTHGPNIQYF

v_gene: TRBV5-4
abundance: -
j_gene: TRBJ2-7
CDR3aa: CASSLAAALSYEQYF

v_gene: TRBV19
abundance: -
j_gene: TRBJ2-3
CDR3aa: CASRPGLADTQYF

v_gene: TRBV5-1
abundance: -
j_gene: TRBJ1-1
CDR3aa: CASSRGGQTTEAFF

v_gene: TRBV20-1
abundance: -
j_gene: TRBJ2-3
CDR3aa: CSAVAGGANF

v_gene: TRBV18
abundance: once
j_gene: TRBJ2-5
CDR3aa: CASGPAQETQYF

v_gene: TRBV6-6
abundance: -
j_gene: TRBJ2-6
CDR3aa: CASRTGVSSGANVLTF

v_gene: TRBV5-4
abundance: once
j_gene: TRBJ2-5
CDR3aa: CASSSPEETQYF

v_gene: TRBV6-5
abundance: -
j_gene: TRBJ2-2
CDR3aa: CASSYRGLDGELFF

v_gene: TRBV6-5
abundance: -
j_gene: TRBJ2-7
CDR3aa: CASSTRDTSYEQYF

v_gene: TRBV6-6
abundance: few
j_gene: TRBJ1-1
CDR3aa: CASTQGRGLTEAFF

v_gene: TRBV6-1
abundance: -
j_gene: -
CDR3aa: CASSEATGVEQYF

v_gene: TRBV29-1
abundance: -
j_gene: TRBJ2-1
CDR3aa: CSVSGRGVNEQFF

v_gene: TRBV6-6
abundance: -
j_gene: TRBJ2-2
CDR3aa: CASSWLRTNTGELFF

v_gene: TRBV27
abundance: -
j_gene: TRBJ2-1
CDR3aa: CASTRWVAGGLGNEQFF

v_gene: TRBV9
abundance: once
j_gene: TRBJ2-2
CDR3aa: CASTDGLGQGFGELFF

v_gene: TRBV28
abundance: -
j_gene: TRBJ1-2
CDR3aa: CASSLSGGAYGYTF

v_gene: TRBV5-1
abundance: -
j_gene: TRBJ1-4
CDR3aa: CASSLGLQGTKKLFF

v_gene: TRBV2
abundance: -
j_gene: TRBJ2-1
CDR3aa: CASSIRTGLDEQFF